This T cell receptor (beta chain) was captured by sequencing in a study of blood T cells in healthy people across ages. The CDR3 totals 19 residues. Germline loops: CDR1 SGDLS, CDR2 YYNGEE. V dropped 4 bases and J dropped 6; count of bases not matched to a gene: 16. Healthy Caucasians from Russia aged about 6 to 90 served as donors. Using a J-beta primer mix together with a sample-barcoded 5' primer, a second PCR was run for about 7 to 12 cycles. TCRdb analysed the 5' RACE reads with MiXCR anew, one entry per CDR3 protein. The sample lists hundreds of thousands of distinct CDR3 sequences, around 25% occurring once. These data were also reused for a study on T cells of mothers and their children. That source reports: Mothers yielded over 10 million CDR3 reads, children 2.5 million to 3 million each. The overlap seen between related mothers and children slightly exceeded that of unrelated pairs, though not significantly.

Sequencing was done on a sample of blood. The chain links TRBV9 to TRBJ2-2, with 12 bases fitting TRBD1. The sequence came from a boy between 10 and 17 years old in good health. The CDR3 DNA sequence: TGTGCCAGCAGCCCCACATCAGGAGGGGGGACAGGGGGCGCCGGGGAGCTGTTTTTT. This translates into CASSPTSGGGTGGAGELFF.